This paragraph reports one TCR beta chain. As yet, its antigen is unknown. The data are from a study of T cell responses to AZD1222 COVID-19 vaccine. Study in general: Doses given second, at about 4 or about 12 weeks, were pooled.

The V gene's germline CDR1 is MGHRA and CDR2 YSYEKL. With 1 base removed from V and 5 bases from J, the gap between germline ends came to 18 bases. The CDR3 has 17 amino acids. Broader study findings: As reported, nearly half of all spike-specific TCRs target variant regions that are unmutated. Most donors were white British and more were female, and clonal diversity was possibly underestimated. Dominant at 160-218 and 743-854, vaccine-associated CD4 TCRs also spanned spike.

Produced via immunoSEQ multiplex PCR; TCRdb's table is partial and in-frame only. The repertoire holds more than 95,000 clones, with 90% to 95% as singletons. The sample here was peripheral blood, taken on day 0 of AZD1222 vaccination. This rearrangement joins TRBV4-1 to TRBJ2-1; D is possibly TRBD2 (5 bases). The origin of this receptor is an adult in good health. The CDR3 sequence: CASSQVRTLKFHNEQFF. The DNA of the CDR3 is TGCGCCAGCAGCCAAGTTAGGACTCTTAAGTTCCACAATGAGCAGTTCTTC.